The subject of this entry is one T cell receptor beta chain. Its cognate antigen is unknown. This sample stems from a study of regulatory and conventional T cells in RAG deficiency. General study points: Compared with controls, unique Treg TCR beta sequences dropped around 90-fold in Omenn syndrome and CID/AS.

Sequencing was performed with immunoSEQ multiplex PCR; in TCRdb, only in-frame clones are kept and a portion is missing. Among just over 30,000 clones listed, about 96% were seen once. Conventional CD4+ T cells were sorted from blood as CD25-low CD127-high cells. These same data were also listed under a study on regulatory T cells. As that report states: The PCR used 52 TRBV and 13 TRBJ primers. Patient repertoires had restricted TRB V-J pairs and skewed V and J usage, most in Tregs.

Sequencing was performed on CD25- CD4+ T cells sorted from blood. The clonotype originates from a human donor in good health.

DNA of the CDR3: TGTGCCAGCAGTCTCGACTCTTTCTACGAGCAGTACTTC. This gives the protein CASSLDSFYEQYF. The gene calls are TRBV27 and TRBJ2-7; D not certain. Looked up from germline, CDR1 is MNHEY and CDR2 is SMNVEV (reference sequence). V gave up 5 bases and J gave up 3 bases, with 11 bases separating them. CDR3 length: 13 amino acids.